Sequencing of this T cell receptor beta chain was carried out in a study of cytomegalovirus exposure and HLA in healthy donors. The CDR3 totals 14 residues. Germline V lookup: CDR1 LGHNA, CDR2 YNFKEQ. The donors (healthy individuals) were bone marrow donors. The PCR made use of 60 Vbeta and 13 Jbeta primers. Sequencing used immunoSEQ multiplex PCR; TCRdb keeps in-frame clones, though not all of them. The table shows around 150,000 clones, with more than 60% occurring only once. Study conclusions and caveats: TCR beta V- and J-gene trimming was later associated with a missense DCLRE1C variant.

On this clone: Its cognate antigen is unknown.

Material for sequencing was PBMCs. This receptor was identified in a woman aged 60-75 years in good health and CMV-seronegative. The J gene is TRBJ2-5, the V gene TRBV4-2, with 8 nucleotides matching TRBD1. TRBJ2-7 matches the DNA end more closely, so the J call is doubtful. For the CDR3, the DNA is TGTGCCAGCAGCCACGAAGGACAGGGCAACGAGCAGTACTTC. Residues: CASSHEGQGNEQYF.